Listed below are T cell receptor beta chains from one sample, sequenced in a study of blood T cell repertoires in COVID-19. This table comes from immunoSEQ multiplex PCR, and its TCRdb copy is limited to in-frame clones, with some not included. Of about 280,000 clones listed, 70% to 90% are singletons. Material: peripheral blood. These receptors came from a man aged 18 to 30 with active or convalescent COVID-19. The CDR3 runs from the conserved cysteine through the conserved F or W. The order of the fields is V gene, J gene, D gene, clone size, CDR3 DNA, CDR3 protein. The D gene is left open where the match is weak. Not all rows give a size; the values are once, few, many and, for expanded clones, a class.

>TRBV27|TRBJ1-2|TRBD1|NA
TGTGCCAGCAGTTTATATATAGGGGGCTTCTATGGCTACACCTTC
CASSLYIGGFYGYTF
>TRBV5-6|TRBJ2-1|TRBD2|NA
TGTGCCAGCAGCTTGCTAGCGGGGGGTTACAATGAGCAGTTCTTC
CASSLLAGGYNEQFF
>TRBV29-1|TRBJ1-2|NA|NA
TGCAGCGTTTCAGATCCAGACTATTTTAGATATGGCTACACCTTC
CSVSDPDYFRYGYTF
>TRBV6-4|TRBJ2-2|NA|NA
TGTGCCAGCAGTGACTCGGTCCAGGCACACACCGGGGAGCTGTTTTTT
CASSDSVQAHTGELFF
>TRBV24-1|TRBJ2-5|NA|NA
TGTGCCACCAGTGGCGGACGGGATGCCCAAGAGACCCAGTACTTC
CATSGGRDAQETQYF
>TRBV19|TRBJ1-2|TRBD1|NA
TGTGCCAGTAGTTTCGGGACAGCGAGGTGGGGCTACACCTTC
CASSFGTARWGYTF
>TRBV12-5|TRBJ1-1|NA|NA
TGTGCTAGTGGTTTGGTATTGGGGGCGGGCACTGAAGCTTTCTTT
CASGLVLGAGTEAFF
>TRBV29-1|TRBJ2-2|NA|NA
TGCAGCGTCACTCCGGAGGCCACCGGGGAGCTGTTTTTT
CSVTPEATGELFF
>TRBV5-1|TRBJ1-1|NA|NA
TGCGCCAGCAGCTTGGATAGGACGGTACCGGGGGGTAACACTGAAGCTTTCTTT
CASSLDRTVPGGNTEAFF
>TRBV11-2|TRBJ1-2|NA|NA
TGTGCCAGCAGCCAGGGACACACCAGCTATGGCTACACCTTC
CASSQGHTSYGYTF
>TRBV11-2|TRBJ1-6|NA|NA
TGTGCCAGCAGCTTTCTGGGACTTAATTCACCCCTCCACTTT
CASSFLGLNSPLHF
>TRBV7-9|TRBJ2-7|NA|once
TGTGCCAGCAGCGATACCGACGACAGCGATTCCTACGAGCAGTACTTC
CASSDTDDSDSYEQYF